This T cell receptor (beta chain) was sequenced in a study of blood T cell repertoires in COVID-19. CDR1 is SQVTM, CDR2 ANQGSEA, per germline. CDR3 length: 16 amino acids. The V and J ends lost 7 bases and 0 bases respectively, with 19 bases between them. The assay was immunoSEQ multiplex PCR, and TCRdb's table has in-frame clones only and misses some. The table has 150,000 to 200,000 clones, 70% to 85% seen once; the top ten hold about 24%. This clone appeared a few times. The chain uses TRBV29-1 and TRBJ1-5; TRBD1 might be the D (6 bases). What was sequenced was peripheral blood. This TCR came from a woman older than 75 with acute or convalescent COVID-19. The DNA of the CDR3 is TGCAGCGCTGGACAGCCTGGGGCCTATAGCAATCAGCCCCAGCATTTT. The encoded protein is CSAGQPGAYSNQPQHF.